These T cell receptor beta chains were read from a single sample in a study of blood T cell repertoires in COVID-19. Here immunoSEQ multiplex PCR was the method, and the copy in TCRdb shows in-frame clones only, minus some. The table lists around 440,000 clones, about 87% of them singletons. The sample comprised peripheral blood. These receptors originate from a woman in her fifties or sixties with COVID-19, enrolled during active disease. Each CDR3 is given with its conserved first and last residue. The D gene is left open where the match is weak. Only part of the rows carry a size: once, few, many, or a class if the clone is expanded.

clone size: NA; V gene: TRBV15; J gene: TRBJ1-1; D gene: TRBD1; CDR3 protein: CATSARTGTTEAFF; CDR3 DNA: TGTGCCACCAGCGCCCGGACAGGGACGACTGAAGCTTTCTTT
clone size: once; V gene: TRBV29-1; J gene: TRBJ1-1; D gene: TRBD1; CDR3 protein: CSVQGAENTEAFF; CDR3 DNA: TGCAGCGTACAGGGGGCTGAAAACACTGAAGCTTTCTTT
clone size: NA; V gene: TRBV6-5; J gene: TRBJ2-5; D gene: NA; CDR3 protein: CASSRGGETQYF; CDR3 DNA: TGTGCCAGCAGCCGAGGAGGGGAGACCCAGTACTTC
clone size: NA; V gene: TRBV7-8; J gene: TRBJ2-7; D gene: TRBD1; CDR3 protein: CASSDRGPLLGEQYF; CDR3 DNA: TGTGCCAGCAGCGACAGGGGGCCCCTTCTGGGAGAGCAGTACTTC
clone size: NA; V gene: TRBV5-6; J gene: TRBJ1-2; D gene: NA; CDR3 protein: CASSLGVMDGYTF; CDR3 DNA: TGTGCCAGCAGCTTGGGAGTCATGGATGGCTACACCTTC
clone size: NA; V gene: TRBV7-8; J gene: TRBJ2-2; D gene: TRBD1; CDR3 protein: CASSPRAGQGNTGELFF; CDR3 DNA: TGTGCCAGCAGCCCCCGGGCGGGACAGGGCAACACCGGGGAGCTGTTTTTT
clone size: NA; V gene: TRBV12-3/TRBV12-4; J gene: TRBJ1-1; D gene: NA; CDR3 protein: CASSSGGGRAFF; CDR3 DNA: TGTGCCAGCAGTTCCGGGGGGGGCCGGGCTTTCTTT
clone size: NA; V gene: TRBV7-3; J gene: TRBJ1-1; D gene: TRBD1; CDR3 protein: CASSSGTGGYTEAFF; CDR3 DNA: TGTGCCAGCAGCTCCGGGACAGGGGGCTACACTGAAGCTTTCTTT
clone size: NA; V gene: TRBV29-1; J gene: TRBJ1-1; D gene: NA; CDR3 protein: CSGGSGAGWSEAFF; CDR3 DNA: TGCAGCGGTGGAAGTGGGGCAGGGTGGTCGGAAGCTTTCTTT
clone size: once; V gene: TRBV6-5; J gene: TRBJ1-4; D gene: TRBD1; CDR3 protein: CASRSTGGSEKLFF; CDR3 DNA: TGTGCCAGCAGGTCGACAGGGGGGAGTGAAAAACTGTTTTTT
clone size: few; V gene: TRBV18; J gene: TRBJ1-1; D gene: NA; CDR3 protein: CASSPITGNTEAFF; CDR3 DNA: TGTGCCAGCTCACCCATAACGGGGAACACTGAAGCTTTCTTT
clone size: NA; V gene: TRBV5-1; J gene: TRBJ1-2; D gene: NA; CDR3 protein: CASSLNPPTNYGYTF; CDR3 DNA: TGCGCCAGCAGCTTGAACCCACCAACAAACTATGGCTACACCTTC
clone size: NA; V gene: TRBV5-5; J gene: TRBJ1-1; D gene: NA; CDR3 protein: CASSLASAGTEAFF; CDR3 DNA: TGTGCCAGCAGCTTAGCCAGCGCGGGGACTGAAGCTTTCTTT
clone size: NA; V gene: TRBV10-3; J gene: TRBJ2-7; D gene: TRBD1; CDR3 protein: CAISGDRHYEQYF; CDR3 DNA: TGTGCCATCAGTGGGGACAGACACTACGAGCAGTACTTC
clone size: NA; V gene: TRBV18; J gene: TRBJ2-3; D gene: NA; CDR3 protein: CASSLTEGDTQYF; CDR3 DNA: TGTGCCAGCTCACTGACAGAAGGAGATACGCAGTATTTT
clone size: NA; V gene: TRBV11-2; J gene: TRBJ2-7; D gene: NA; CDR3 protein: CASSLGSRLSYEQYF; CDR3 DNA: TGTGCCAGCAGCTTAGGGTCTAGGCTTTCCTACGAGCAGTACTTC
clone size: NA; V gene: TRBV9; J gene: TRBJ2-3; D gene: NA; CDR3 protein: CASSSSPGGTDTQYF; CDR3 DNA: TGTGCCAGCAGCTCCTCCCCGGGGGGCACAGATACGCAGTATTTT
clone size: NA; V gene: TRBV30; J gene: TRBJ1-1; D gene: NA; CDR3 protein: CAWSYDRNTEAFF; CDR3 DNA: TGTGCCTGGAGCTACGACAGGAACACTGAAGCTTTCTTT
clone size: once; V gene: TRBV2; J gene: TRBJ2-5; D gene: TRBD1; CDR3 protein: CASSPWTGGGETQYF; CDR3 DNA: TGTGCCAGCAGTCCCTGGACAGGTGGGGGAGAGACCCAGTACTTC
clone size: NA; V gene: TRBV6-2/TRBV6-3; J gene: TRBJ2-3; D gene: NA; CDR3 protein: CASSSGADTQYF; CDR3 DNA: TGTGCCAGCAGTTCTGGAGCAGATACGCAGTATTTT
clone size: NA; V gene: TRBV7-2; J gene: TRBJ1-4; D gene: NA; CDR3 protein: CASSLALGGVDEKLFF; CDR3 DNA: TGTGCCAGCAGCTTGGCCCTGGGGGGGGTGGATGAAAAACTGTTTTTT
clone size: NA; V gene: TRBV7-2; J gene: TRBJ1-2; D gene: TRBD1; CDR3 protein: CASSSQGQGADGYTF; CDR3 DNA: TGTGCCAGCAGCTCACAGGGGCAGGGGGCAGATGGCTACACCTTC
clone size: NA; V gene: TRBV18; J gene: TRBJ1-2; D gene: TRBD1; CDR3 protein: CASFQGARGYTF; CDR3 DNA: TGTGCCAGCTTCCAGGGGGCGCGAGGCTACACCTTC
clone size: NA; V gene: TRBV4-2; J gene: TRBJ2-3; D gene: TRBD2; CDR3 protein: CASSQDEGRGGSDTQYF; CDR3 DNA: TGTGCCAGCAGCCAAGATGAAGGGCGGGGGGGATCAGATACGCAGTATTTT
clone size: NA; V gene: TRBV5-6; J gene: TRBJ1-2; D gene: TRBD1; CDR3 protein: CASSPTGGLGYTF; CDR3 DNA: TGTGCCAGCAGCCCGACAGGGGGTCTAGGCTACACCTTC
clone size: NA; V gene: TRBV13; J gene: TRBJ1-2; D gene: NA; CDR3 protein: CASSSKTGSHGYTF; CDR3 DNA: TGTGCCAGCAGCTCAAAAACAGGGTCACATGGCTACACCTTC
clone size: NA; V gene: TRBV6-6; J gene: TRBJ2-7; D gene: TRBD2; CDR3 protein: CATSGGRNYEQYF; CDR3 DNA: TGTGCCACCTCGGGGGGGCGTAACTACGAGCAGTACTTC
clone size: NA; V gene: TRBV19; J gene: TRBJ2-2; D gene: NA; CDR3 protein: CASLPQQNTGELFF; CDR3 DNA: TGTGCCAGCCTCCCACAGCAAAACACCGGGGAGCTGTTTTTT
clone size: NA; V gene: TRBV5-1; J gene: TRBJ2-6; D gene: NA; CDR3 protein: CASSLAGISGANVLTF; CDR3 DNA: TGCGCCAGCAGCTTGGCAGGGATTTCTGGGGCCAACGTCCTGACTTTC
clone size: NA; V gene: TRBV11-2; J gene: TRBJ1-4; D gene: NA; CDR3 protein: CASSLQGSGEKLFF; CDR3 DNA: TGTGCCAGCAGCTTACAGGGGTCGGGCGAAAAACTGTTTTTT
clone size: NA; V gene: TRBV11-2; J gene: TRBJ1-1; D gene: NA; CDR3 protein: CASSLSTEAFF; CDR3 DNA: TGTGCCAGCAGCCTAAGCACTGAAGCTTTCTTT
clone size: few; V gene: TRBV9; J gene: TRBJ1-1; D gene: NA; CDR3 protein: CASSVVRDQAFF; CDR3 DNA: TGTGCCAGCAGCGTCGTACGAGATCAAGCTTTCTTT
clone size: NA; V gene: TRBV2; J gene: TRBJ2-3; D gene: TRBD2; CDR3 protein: CASSTTSGGTDTQYF; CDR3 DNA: TGTGCCAGCAGTACTACTAGCGGGGGCACAGATACGCAGTATTTT
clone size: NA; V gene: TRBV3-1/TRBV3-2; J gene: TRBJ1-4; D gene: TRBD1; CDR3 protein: CATTGTATNEKLFF; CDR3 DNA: TGTGCCACAACCGGGACAGCAACTAATGAAAAACTGTTTTTT
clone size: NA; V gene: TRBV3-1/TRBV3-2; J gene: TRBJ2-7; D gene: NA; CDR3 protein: CASSQGGVSSYEQYF; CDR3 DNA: TGTGCCAGCAGCCAAGGGGGGGTTAGCTCCTACGAGCAGTACTTC
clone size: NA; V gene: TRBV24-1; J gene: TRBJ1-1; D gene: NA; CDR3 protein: CATSEGRTEAFF; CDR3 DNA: TGTGCCACCAGTGAAGGGAGGACTGAAGCTTTCTTT
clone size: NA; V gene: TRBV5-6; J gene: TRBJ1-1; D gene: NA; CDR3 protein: CASSPGQGAFAIGIFF; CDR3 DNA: NA
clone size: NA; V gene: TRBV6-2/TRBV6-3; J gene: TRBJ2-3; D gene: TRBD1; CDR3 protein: CASSPHSGTVTDTQYF; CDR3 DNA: TGTGCCAGCAGTCCCCATTCCGGGACAGTCACAGATACGCAGTATTTT
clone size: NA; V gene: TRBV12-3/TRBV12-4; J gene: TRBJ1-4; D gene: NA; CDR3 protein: CASNQDINEKLFF; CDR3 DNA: TGTGCCAGCAATCAGGACATTAATGAAAAACTGTTTTTT
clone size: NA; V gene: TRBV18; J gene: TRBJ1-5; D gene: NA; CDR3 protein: CASSSRGQPYQPQHF; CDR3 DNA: TGTGCCAGCTCAAGCAGGGGTCAACCCTATCAGCCCCAGCATTTT
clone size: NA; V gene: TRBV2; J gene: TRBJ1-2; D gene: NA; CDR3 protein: CASSTTRGYGYTF; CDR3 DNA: TGTGCCAGCAGTACGACTAGGGGCTATGGCTACACCTTC
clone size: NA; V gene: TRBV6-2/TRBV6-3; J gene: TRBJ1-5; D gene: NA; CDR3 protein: CASSSRPPVLESNQPQHF; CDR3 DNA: TGTGCCAGCAGTTCCCGACCCCCGGTCCTAGAGAGCAATCAGCCCCAGCATTTT
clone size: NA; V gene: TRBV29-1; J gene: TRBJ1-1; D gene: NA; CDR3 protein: CSVAPGLNTEAFF; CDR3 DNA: TGCAGCGTTGCTCCCGGGTTGAACACTGAAGCTTTCTTT
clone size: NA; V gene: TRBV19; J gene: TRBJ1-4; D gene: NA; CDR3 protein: CASSIPRDRNEKLFF; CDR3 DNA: TGTGCCAGTAGTATCCCCCGAGACAGGAATGAAAAACTGTTTTTT
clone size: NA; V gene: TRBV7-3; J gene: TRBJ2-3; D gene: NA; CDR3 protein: CASSLKGLGSGYTDTQYF; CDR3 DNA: TGTGCCAGCAGCTTAAAGGGGCTTGGTAGCGGTTACACAGATACGCAGTATTTT
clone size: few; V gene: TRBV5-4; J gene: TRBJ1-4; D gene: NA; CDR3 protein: CASRGLEQDEKLFF; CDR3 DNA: TGTGCCAGCAGGGGTTTGGAACAGGATGAAAAACTGTTTTTT
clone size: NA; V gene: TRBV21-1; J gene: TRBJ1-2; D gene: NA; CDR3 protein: CASSKARDSTSGYTF; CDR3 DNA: TGTGCCAGCAGCAAAGCGAGGGACAGCACCTCTGGCTACACCTTC
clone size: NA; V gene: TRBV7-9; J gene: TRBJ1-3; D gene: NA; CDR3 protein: CASSFTGGSGNTIYF; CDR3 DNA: TGTGCCAGCAGCTTTACGGGGGGGTCTGGAAACACCATATATTTT
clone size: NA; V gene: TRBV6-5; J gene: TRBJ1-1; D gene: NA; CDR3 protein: CASRLTLQGTEAFF; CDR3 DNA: TGTGCCAGCAGGTTGACCCTACAGGGAACTGAAGCTTTCTTT
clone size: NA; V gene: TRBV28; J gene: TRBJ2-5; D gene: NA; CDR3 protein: CASSFRKSEETQYF; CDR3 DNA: TGTGCCAGCAGTTTCAGGAAGTCCGAGGAGACCCAGTACTTC
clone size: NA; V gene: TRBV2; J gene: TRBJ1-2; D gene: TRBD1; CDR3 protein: CASTLGQNYGYTF; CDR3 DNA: TGTGCCAGCACTTTGGGACAGAACTATGGCTACACCTTC